Each of the 22 T cell receptor beta chains below was sequenced from the same sample in a study of T cells in women clearing cervical HPV infection. Profiled with immunoSEQ multiplex PCR; TCRdb holds only in-frame clones, not every one. The listing records tens of thousands of clones. The source material was blood buffy coat. These receptors were obtained from a woman between 18 and 69 years old with a cervical HPV16 infection that either progressed to CIN3+ or cleared (not recorded which).

By frequency, this clone is medium-sized. The CDR3 loop is CSTKTGTSYNSPLHF. Incomplete CDR3 DNA: TGCAGTACAAAGACAGGGACCTCCTATAATTCACCC. The V call is TRBV20-1, the J call TRBJ1-6, with 7 bases identical to TRBD1. The CDR3 end falls 3 residues outside the read, so it is completed with the germline J gene. V lost 8 bases and J lost 0; bases outside the gene matches: 7. The germline CDR1 and CDR2 sequences are DFQATT and SNEGSKA (reference sequence). There are 15 residues in the CDR3.

Concerning this clone: The read ends 3 residues shy of where the CDR3 ends; the end is completed using the germline J gene. The gene calls are TRBV19 and TRBJ2-7; 10 nucleotides line up with TRBD1. Germline lookup yields CDR1 LNHDA and CDR2 SQIVND (reference sequence). J gave up 0 bases and V 5 bases, and 10 bases lay outside the gene matches. This CDR3 spans 17 amino acids. This CDR3 is CASSLTDRGPSSYEQYF. The sequenced CDR3 bases are TGTGCCAGTAGTCTCACCGACAGGGGGCCTAGCTCCTACGAG.

On this clone: Read sequence stops 3 residues before the CDR3 end, and the germline J gene provides the missing end. The chain combines TRBV30 with TRBJ1-2; D may be TRBD1 (6 bases). Between the trimmed V and J ends, which lost 7 bases and 3 bases, there was a span of 18 bases. CDR1 and CDR2 (germline): GTSNPN, SVGIG (reference sequence). The CDR3 is made up of 14 amino acids. The part of the CDR3 DNA that was read is TGTGCCTATAACCGGCAGGGGAATTACTATGGC. It codes for CAYNRQGNYYG. The full CDR3 protein reads CAYNRQGNYYGYTF.

Regarding this clone: Read coverage stops 3 residues before the CDR3 terminus; the germline J gene supplies the remainder. The chain links TRBV5-4 to TRBJ1-2; 11 positions match TRBD1. The germline gives CDR1 SGHNT, CDR2 YYREEE (reference sequence). The V and J ends lost 3 bases and 3 bases, in that order; junction bases with no gene match: 4. This CDR3 contains 15 residues. The covered CDR3 bases are TGTGCCAGCAGCTGGCCGGGACAGGGGGACTATGGC. Translation gives CASSWPGQGDYG. The complete CDR3 reads CASSWPGQGDYGYTF.

Notes on this clone: The read gets to within 3 residues of the CDR3 end, and the germline J gene fills in the rest. The V gene is TRBV7-8, the J gene TRBJ2-5, with 7 bases aligning to TRBD2. The J segment lost 5 bases and the V segment lost 1 base, leaving 7 bases of the junction unmatched. CDR3 size: 15 residues. CDR1 is SGHVS and CDR2 is FQNEAQ in the germline V gene. Incomplete CDR3 DNA: TGTGCCAGCAGCTTAGTGCGGGGGAGAGGGGAGACC. Amino acids: CASSLVRGRGET. From start to end, the CDR3 is CASSLVRGRGETQYF.

Comments on this clone: The read ends 3 residues early relative to the CDR3; the germline J gene fills the gap. The chain recombines TRBV24-1 with TRBJ2-5; D is perhaps TRBD1 (5 bases). V lost 1 base and J lost 5, with 7 bases in between. This CDR3 is 13 amino acids long. Germline CDR1 reads KGHDR; CDR2 reads SFDVKD. The DNA read from the CDR3 is TGTGCCACCAGTGATTTAAAGGGGGAGACC. Its protein product is CATSDLKGET. The entire CDR3 reads CATSDLKGETQYF.

With regard to this clone: An end of the junction differs from the germline gene, which may be a read error. The CDR3 sequence is CASSQDLTGVTKTQYF. The sequenced CDR3 bases are TGCGCCAGCAGCCAAGATCTGACAGGGGTTACGAAGACC. This chain links TRBV4-2 with TRBJ2-5; 8 nucleotides line up with TRBD1. Read data end 3 residues before the CDR3 end; the end is taken from the germline J gene. Germline V lookup: CDR1 LGHNA, CDR2 YNFKEQ. The CDR3 is 16 amino acids.

Regarding this clone: The CDR3 end is not reached by the read, which stops 3 residues before it; the germline J gene fills it in. The chain links TRBV6-2 or TRBV6-3 to TRBJ1-1; weak D call: TRBD1 (5 bases). The CDR3 is 13 amino acids. CDR1 and CDR2 from the germline V gene are MNHEY and SVGEGT. CDR3 DNA, as far as it was read: TGTGCCAGCAGTTACAGGGGTTCCTACGAG. It encodes CASSYRGSYE. The whole CDR3 is CASSYRGSYEAFF.

As for this clone: Read coverage stops 3 residues before the CDR3 terminus; the germline J gene supplies the remainder. This sequence joins TRBV7-8 and TRBJ1-2, with a possible D match to TRBD1 (6 bases). The V end was cut by 7 bases, the J end by 4 bases, with 10 bases between. Germline V gene lookup returns CDR1 SGHVS and CDR2 FQNEAQ. CDR3 length: 12 residues. CDR3 DNA (partial): TGTGCCAGCAACAGGGACGGCTATGGC. Translation gives CASNRDGYG. The full CDR3 reads CASNRDGYGYTF. Supplemented by reference TRBV7-8 and TRBJ1-2, the full variable domain reads GAGVSQSPRYKVAKRGQDVALRCDPISGHVSLFWYQQALGQGPEFLTYFQNEAQLDKSGLPSDRFFAERPEGSVSTLKIQRTQQEDSAVYLCASNRDGYGYTFGSGTRLTVV.

Remarks on this clone: The missing CDR3 end, 3 residues past where the read stops, is filled in from the germline J gene. The chain combines TRBV14 with TRBJ2-4; D might be TRBD2 (5 bases). Germline loops: CDR1 SGHDN, CDR2 FVKESK. The CDR3 sequence is 18 residues long. The covered CDR3 bases are TGTGCCAGCAGCCAAGCGGGTAGCGCCGTTTATGCCCAAGAGACT. It yields the protein CASSQAGSAVYAQET. The CDR3 reads in full as CASSQAGSAVYAQETQYF.

Comment on this clone: The sequence runs out 3 residues before the end of the CDR3; the remainder is reconstructed from the germline J gene. The genes are TRBV7-6 and TRBJ2-2; D might be TRBD1 (5 bases). The V gene's germline CDR1 is SGHVS and CDR2 FNYEAQ. The CDR3 spans 15 residues. Here the CDR3 reads CASSLEGRVHEKLFF. Partial CDR3 DNA: TGTGCCAGCAGCTTAGAGGGCAGGGTGCACGAAAAG. The entire variable domain, with the rest obtained from reference TRBV7-6 and TRBJ2-2, is as follows: GAGVSQSPRYKVTKRGQDVALRCDPISGHVSLYWYRQALGQGPEFLTYFNYEAQQDKSGLPNDRFSAERPEGSISTLTIQRTEQRDSAMYRCASSLEGRVHEKLFFGEGSRLTVL.

A word on this clone: The CDR3 goes on 3 residues after the read ends, and that part is filled in from the germline J gene. The rearrangement uses TRBV19 and TRBJ1-1; the match to TRBD1 covers 7 bases. CDR3 length: 15 residues. V lost 5 bases to trimming and J lost 5 bases; unmatched junction nucleotides: 11. Per the germline V gene, CDR1 is LNHDA and CDR2 is SQIVND (reference sequence). The part of the CDR3 DNA that was read is TGTGCCAGTAGTCCTTCAAGGGGGCGACGGACTGAA. The encoded protein is CASSPSRGRRTE. The full CDR3 protein reads CASSPSRGRRTEAFF.

About this clone: The read stops 3 residues short of the end of the CDR3; the missing end is completed from the germline J gene. The chain is built from TRBV2 and TRBJ1-5; no definite D call. The germline V gene encodes CDR1 SNHLY and CDR2 FYNNEI. This CDR3 comprises 14 residues. V shed 7 bases and J shed 0 bases, with 10 bases lying between them. CDR3 DNA (partial): TGTGCCAGCAACGGCGGGGATAGCAATCAGCCC. Translating it yields CASNGGDSNQP. The whole CDR3 protein reads CASNGGDSNQPQHF.

On this clone itself: The CDR3 end is not reached by the read, which stops 3 residues before it; the germline J gene fills it in. The chain joins TRBV20-1 to TRBJ1-2; TRBD1 might be the D (5 bases). Per the germline V gene, CDR1 is DFQATT and CDR2 is SNEGSKA (reference sequence). V was pared by 0 bases and J by 4 bases, with 21 bases between. The CDR3 length is 17 residues. This chain's CDR3 is CSARDLLPWGGSYGYTF. The sequenced part of the CDR3 DNA is TGCAGTGCTAGAGATCTTTTGCCCTGGGGGGGTTCCTATGGC.

A note on this clone: The CDR3 end lies 3 residues beyond the end of the read and is filled in from the germline J gene. The chain combines TRBV19 with TRBJ1-6, with D possibly matching TRBD1 (5 bases). Germline loops: CDR1 LNHDA, CDR2 SQIVND (reference sequence). CDR3 length: 14 residues. Trimming took 1 base from V and 9 from J, leaving 10 bases between them. The CDR3: CASSIVGGTSPLHF. The DNA read from the CDR3 is TGTGCCAGTAGTATAGTCGGGGGGACTTCACCC.

About this clone itself: Coverage ceases 3 residues before the CDR3 finishes, and the germline J gene fills in the end. The V gene is TRBV6-1, the J gene TRBJ2-4, with TRBD1 matching over 9 bases. The germline CDR1 and CDR2 sequences are MNHNS and SASEGT. There are 14 residues in the CDR3. The sequenced part of the CDR3 DNA is TGTGCCAGCAGTGCGGACAGGGGCAGAGAGACT. It encodes CASSADRGRET. The complete CDR3 protein is CASSADRGRETQYF.

On this clone: The read comes to an end 3 residues before the CDR3 does, leaving the germline J gene to fill in the end. This chain joins TRBV18 and TRBJ2-1; TRBD1 matches at 7 bases. J was trimmed by 3 bases and V by 3 bases; bases with no gene match: 2. The CDR3 runs to 14 residues. Germline CDR1 is KGHSH and CDR2 is LQKENI. CDR3 amino acids: CASSPGQNYNEQFF. Incomplete CDR3 DNA: TGTGCCAGCTCACCGGGACAGAACTACAATGAG.

Concerning this clone itself: The read is 3 residues too short to cover the CDR3 end, so that end is filled in from the germline J gene. The genes are TRBV18 and TRBJ2-5; no firm D call. Germline V gene sequence: CDR1 KGHSH, CDR2 LQKENI. The CDR3 is made up of 12 amino acids. V lost 1 base and J 4 bases, leaving 4 bases between the germline ends. CDR3 DNA, as far as it was read: TGTGCCAGCTCACCACAAGGAGAGACC. It encodes CASSPQGET. The full CDR3 protein is CASSPQGETQYF.

About this clone: Sequencing ends 3 residues short of the CDR3 end; the germline J gene provides the rest. The chain links TRBV7-2 to TRBJ1-5; TRBD1 aligns across 7 bases. Germline CDR1 reads SGHTA; CDR2 reads FQGNSA. The J segment lost 5 bases and the V segment lost 3 bases, leaving 1 base of the junction unmatched. The CDR3 consists of 13 residues. The sequenced CDR3 bases are TGTGCCAGCAGCTTCCAGGGGGATCAGCCC. Amino acids: CASSFQGDQP. The full CDR3 sequence reads CASSFQGDQPQHF.

CDR3 protein: CASRLTGGPGGQYF. The CDR3 bases that were read are TGTGCCAGTAGGCTGACAGGGGGTCCTGGTGGT. The chain recombines TRBV19 with TRBJ2-4; 9 positions match TRBD1. The read falls 3 residues short of the CDR3 end, and the missing part is taken from the germline J gene. Germline values: CDR1 LNHDA, CDR2 SQIVND (reference sequence). The CDR3 has 14 amino acids.

Comment on this clone: The read terminates 3 residues ahead of where the CDR3 ends, so the germline J gene completes it. This chain joins TRBV5-1 and TRBJ1-4, with no clear D. The CDR3 spans 13 residues. Germline V CDR1 and CDR2: SGHRS, YFSETQ. The CDR3 protein is CASSLEGTPPLFF. CDR3 DNA, as far as it was read: TGCGCCAGCAGCCTAGAAGGTACTCCACCA.

Partial CDR3 DNA: TGTGCCAGCAGTGAACAGGGGGCTAATAATTCACCC. Translated, it gives CASSEQGANNSP. The CDR3 in full is CASSEQGANNSPLHF. V gene TRBV2 combines with J gene TRBJ1-6; TRBD1 agrees at 8 bases. The CDR3 extends 3 residues past the end of the read, so its final part is completed from the germline J gene. The CDR3 consists of 15 residues. Germline V gives CDR1 SNHLY, CDR2 FYNNEI. The trim removed 2 bases at V and 5 bases at J, leaving 2 bases unmatched.